The rows below give T cell receptor beta chains drawn from one sample of a study of blood T cells in healthy people across ages. TCRdb passed the 5' RACE reads through MiXCR, listing each CDR3 protein once. The sample yields around 1,600,000 distinct CDR3 sequences, approximately 42% seen once. Input material: blood. Every receptor here comes from a woman aged 18-29 years in good health. Both conserved end residues are part of each CDR3. Clone size, where shown, is once, few, many, or a class for clones that have expanded.

TRBJ1-1 | TRBV6-2/TRBV6-3 | 15 | NA | CASSRAGTGDTEAFF
TRBJ1-1 | TRBV29-1 | 12 | NA | CSVSNLGTEAFF
TRBJ2-5 | TRBV7-6 | 15 | few | CASSLNSGPQETQYF
TRBJ1-2 | TRBV3-1 | 12 | few | CASSSTGQGYTF
TRBJ2-1 | TRBV4-2 | 12 | few | CASSQVPNEQFF
TRBJ1-1 | TRBV12-3/TRBV12-4 | 15 | NA | CASRGHESVNIEAFF
TRBJ2-3 | TRBV2 | 19 | NA | CASRGLGGHKPLKGNTQYF
TRBJ2-5 | TRBV27 | 15 | NA | CASSLVGFRQETQYF
TRBJ2-7 | TRBV7-2 | 15 | once | CASSSPGTGSNEQYF
TRBJ2-7 | TRBV20-1 | 14 | few | CSARPVWDTYEQYF
TRBJ1-1 | TRBV6-5 | 15 | NA | CASSSDSLEPSEAFF
TRBJ2-5 | TRBV20-1 | 16 | NA | CSARDPKRGVEETQYF
NA | TRBV6-2/TRBV6-3 | 14 | NA | CASSDETGASEQYF
TRBJ2-2 | TRBV7-9 | 15 | NA | CAPTERTPNTGELFF
TRBJ2-7 | TRBV21-1 | 15 | NA | CASSSRVDASYEQYF
TRBJ2-7 | TRBV27 | 13 | few | CASSGDRAHEQYF
TRBJ2-3 | TRBV4-3 | 18 | NA | CASSQEIQGWGTTDTQYF
TRBJ2-3 | TRBV7-9 | 13 | few | CASRKQGPDTQYF
TRBJ2-7 | TRBV5-6 | 16 | few | CASSSTPSGQYYEQYF
NA | TRBV5-1 | 14 | NA | CASSYDIGGYEQYF
TRBJ1-2 | TRBV6-5 | 13 | many | CASRLDSNYGYTF
TRBJ2-3 | TRBV7-2 | 16 | few | CASSSAGTSWADTQYF
TRBJ2-5 | TRBV10-3 | 12 | NA | CASGRQAEEQYF
TRBJ1-2 | TRBV27 | 13 | NA | CASSLSFGYGYTF
TRBJ2-7 | TRBV20-1 | 15 | few | CSARVGSRGPYEQYF
TRBJ1-1 | TRBV28 | 14 | NA | CASTRTALNTEAFF
TRBJ2-1 | TRBV12-3/TRBV12-4 | 14 | NA | CASRLTGGNFKQFF
TRBJ1-6 | TRBV5-1 | 14 | NA | CASAYGQRDSPLHF
TRBJ1-2 | TRBV28 | 16 | NA | CASIPTDRIDNYGYTF
TRBJ1-1 | TRBV20-1 | 13 | NA | CSAFRDTNTEAFF
TRBJ1-4 | TRBV5-1 | 17 | NA | CASSLAGRRGRYEKLFF
TRBJ2-6 | TRBV20-1 | 16 | few | CSAGGQWASGANVLTF
TRBJ1-5 | TRBV6-2/TRBV6-3 | 15 | NA | CASNAGITSNQPQHF
TRBJ1-2 | TRBV4-3 | 15 | few | CASSQDWAGQAGYTF
TRBJ2-4 | TRBV20-1 | 13 | few | CSASGGGKNIQYF